This T cell receptor (beta chain) is from a study of Graves' ophthalmopathy and Graves' hyperthyroidism. The CDR3 extends over 14 amino acids. Germline V gene sequence: CDR1 LNHNV, CDR2 YYDKDF (reference sequence). Trimming shortened V by 2 bases and J by 4 bases, and 6 bases separated the two germline ends. Transcripts of RNA were the source for amplifying TCR beta CDR3 regions. The first round was an RT-PCR with HTBI primers, and the second round was a multiplex PCR. TCRdb recomputed calls from the multiplex PCR reads with MiXCR, one row per CDR3 protein. Among about 1.1 million distinct CDR3 sequences listed, about 40% were seen once. Pregnant or lactating patients and those with other autoimmune diseases or uncontrolled infections were excluded.

The sequence came from an adult man with Graves' hyperthyroidism. Sequencing used peripheral blood or thyroid tissue (not recorded which). The chain is built from TRBV15 and TRBJ2-6, with D possibly matching TRBD2 (6 bases). CDR3 in DNA: TGTGCCACCAGCAGACTAGCGGGGGCCAACGTCCTGACTTTC. Encoded protein: CATSRLAGANVLTF.